The clone carrying this TCR beta chain was observed at least ten times. The target antigen is unknown. A single record per CDR3 protein comes from TCRdb applying MiXCR to the 5' RACE reads. The sample holds around 530,000 distinct CDR3 sequences; less than 25% are singletons and the top ten take roughly 9.1%. The sample originates from a study of T-cell memory formation after mild COVID-19. General study findings and limits: A subset of responding clones appeared in pre-infection memory, suggesting cross-reactive memory joined.

The CDR3 sequence is 16 residues long. J gave up 3 bases and V 5 bases, and 5 bases lay outside the gene matches. Per the germline V gene, CDR1 is LGHDT and CDR2 is YNNKEL (reference sequence). This receptor was taken from an adult woman who had mild COVID-19 (a few samples of this study predate the infection). Cell type and time point are not known. The chain employs TRBV3-1 and TRBJ2-3; 13 nucleotides match TRBD2. The sequenced sample was PBMCs or a T cell subset sorted from them (not recorded which). The CDR3 bases are TGTGCCAGCAGCGTACTAGCGGGAGGGCCAACAGATACGCAGTATTTT. Encoded protein: CASSVLAGGPTDTQYF.